These T cell receptor beta chains were read from a single sample in a study of neoadjuvant nivolumab and ipilimumab in lung cancer. Sequencing used immunoSEQ multiplex PCR; TCRdb keeps in-frame clones, though not all of them. The top ten clones hold around 5% of a sample with under 4,000 clones, 79% of them seen once. The source was peripheral blood, collected after neoadjuvant nivolumab, alone or with ipilimumab, at or shortly before surgery. These receptor sequences come from an adult with non-small cell lung cancer. Both conserved end residues are part of each CDR3. Each record gives: J gene, D gene, clone size, V gene, CDR3 DNA, CDR3 protein. The D gene is left open where the match is weak. The size field is filled for only some rows; it gives once, few, many or a size class.

TRBJ2-1,NA,once,TRBV5-1,TGCGCCAGCAGCTTGGCCACGCGGGCACCCTACAATGAGCAGTTCTTC,CASSLATRAPYNEQFF
TRBJ1-5,NA,NA,TRBV6-5,TGTGCCAGCAGTGACCTGGGGGATCAGCCCCAGCATTTT,CASSDLGDQPQHF
TRBJ1-5,NA,large,TRBV2,TGTGCCAGCAGCCCCCAGGACAATCAGCCCCAGCATTTT,CASSPQDNQPQHF
TRBJ2-7,TRBD1,large,TRBV11-2,TGTGCCAGCAGCTTAGGACCAGGGACAGGGCTCCACGAGCAGTACTTC,CASSLGPGTGLHEQYF
TRBJ1-1,TRBD1,NA,TRBV5-5,TGTGCCAGCAGCTCAGACAGGGCCACTGAAGCTTTCTTT,CASSSDRATEAFF
TRBJ1-2,NA,NA,TRBV19,TGTGCCAGTAGTGTGGAGGGCGGCTATGGCTACACCTTC,CASSVEGGYGYTF
TRBJ1-5,NA,once,TRBV4-1,TGCGCCAGCAGCCAAGGGGGACTTAGCAATCAGCCCCAGCATTTT,CASSQGGLSNQPQHF
TRBJ1-2,TRBD1,NA,TRBV19,TGTGCCAGTAGTTCTTGGACAGGGGTGTTGGATGGCTACACCTTC,CASSSWTGVLDGYTF
TRBJ2-7,TRBD1,NA,TRBV7-2,TGTGCCAGCAGCTTAGCGAGTACAGGGGCTCTGTACGAGCAGTACTTC,CASSLASTGALYEQYF
TRBJ1-5,NA,NA,TRBV10-2,TGCGCCAGCAGATCAGGGGACAATCAGCCCCAGCATTTT,CASRSGDNQPQHF
TRBJ1-3,TRBD1,NA,TRBV5-1,TGCGCCAGCAGCTCGGGACAGGTCATCTCTGGAAACACCATATATTTT,CASSSGQVISGNTIYF
TRBJ2-2,NA,NA,TRBV6-4,TGTGCCAGCAGTGACGAGGCCACCGGGGAGCTGTTTTTT,CASSDEATGELFF
TRBJ2-1,TRBD2,NA,TRBV10-3,TGTGCCATCAGGGAAGCGGGAGTACCTTTAGATGAGCAGTTCTTC,CAIREAGVPLDEQFF
TRBJ2-1,TRBD2,NA,TRBV6-6,TGTGCCAGCAGACCCAGCGGGGGGGCGGGTAATGAGCAGTTCTTC,CASRPSGGAGNEQFF
TRBJ1-2,NA,NA,TRBV19,TGTGCCAGTAGTATCCAGGGAACTAACTATGGCTACACCTTC,CASSIQGTNYGYTF
TRBJ1-1,NA,NA,TRBV30,TGTGCCTGGGGGGACGGGCGGAGGACTGAAGCTTTCTTT,CAWGDGRRTEAFF
TRBJ2-3,NA,NA,TRBV27,TGTGCCAGCAGTTTGCAGCCCCCGAGCACAGATACGCAGTATTTT,CASSLQPPSTDTQYF
TRBJ2-7,TRBD2,NA,TRBV9,TGTGCCAGCAGCGTTTCACGCATAGCGGGTGAGCAGTACTTC,CASSVSRIAGEQYF
TRBJ2-3,NA,NA,TRBV5-1,TGCGCCAGCAGTTGGACTTCACCCAGCACAGATACGCAGTATTTT,CASSWTSPSTDTQYF
TRBJ2-7,NA,few,TRBV7-6,TGTGCCAGCAGTTTTAAGGACTTCGACGAGCAGTACTTC,CASSFKDFDEQYF
TRBJ1-1,NA,NA,TRBV5-1,TGCGCCAGCGGTGACAGGACTCCTTTCTTT,CASGDRTPFF
TRBJ2-7,NA,NA,TRBV7-6,TGTGCCAGCAGCCCGGGACCAAACTACGAGCAGTACTTC,CASSPGPNYEQYF
TRBJ2-3,TRBD2,NA,TRBV15,TGTGCCACCAGCAAAAGACTAGCGGGGGCGATAGATACGCAGTATTTT,CATSKRLAGAIDTQYF
TRBJ2-3,NA,NA,TRBV6-6,TGTGCCAGCAGAGACAGCCGAGGCACAGATACGCAGTATTTT,CASRDSRGTDTQYF
TRBJ2-1,TRBD2,NA,TRBV11-1,TGTGCCAGCAGCTTAAGGATGAGCGGGGGGTTGTATGAGCAGTTCTTC,CASSLRMSGGLYEQFF
TRBJ2-1,NA,NA,TRBV5-5,TGTGCCAGCAGCCCTGAGGACTTCTCCTACAATGAGCAGTTCTTC,CASSPEDFSYNEQFF
TRBJ2-3,NA,NA,TRBV6-6,TGTGCCAGCACCCCACAATTGACAGGAGCAGATACGCAGTATTTT,CASTPQLTGADTQYF
TRBJ2-7,NA,NA,TRBV9,TGTGCCAGCAGCGTTTATCCGATTTCCTACGAGCAGTACTTC,CASSVYPISYEQYF
TRBJ1-2,NA,NA,TRBV6-6,TGTGCCAGCAGCGGAGGTGGCTACACCTTC,CASSGGGYTF
TRBJ2-3,NA,NA,TRBV10-2,TGCGCCAGCAGTGAGGGGACTTTGACAGATACGCAGTATTTT,CASSEGTLTDTQYF
TRBJ1-1,NA,NA,TRBV25-1,TGTGCCAGCAGGCTAGAGGGGGTAAACACTGAAGCTTTCTTT,CASRLEGVNTEAFF
TRBJ1-1,NA,NA,TRBV10-2,TGCGCCAGCTCGGCATCAGGGCCGAACACTGAAGCTTTCTTT,CASSASGPNTEAFF
TRBJ1-1,NA,NA,TRBV4-1,TGCGCCAGCAGCCAAGAGCTTGTGAACACTGAAGCTTTCTTT,CASSQELVNTEAFF
TRBJ1-2,NA,NA,TRBV6-1,TGTGCCAGCAGTGAGGGGGGCTACACCTTC,CASSEGGYTF
TRBJ1-2,NA,NA,TRBV10-3,TGTGCCATCAGTAAGGACAGCATGGGCTATGGCTACACCTTC,CAISKDSMGYGYTF
TRBJ1-1,NA,few,TRBV5-6,TGTGCCAGCAGCACTCGACTGGGGGCAGGGAAAGCTTTCTTT,CASSTRLGAGKAFF
TRBJ2-7,NA,NA,TRBV25-1,TGTGCCAGCTCCCCGACAGGATCCGAGCAGTACTTC,CASSPTGSEQYF
TRBJ1-2,TRBD1,NA,TRBV11-2,TGTGCCAGCAGCACCCAACAGGGGTCTGTCTATGGCTACACCTTC,CASSTQQGSVYGYTF
TRBJ2-1,TRBD2,NA,TRBV10-3,TGTGCCATCAGACCCCTAGCGGGAGTCTACAATGAGCAGTTCTTC,CAIRPLAGVYNEQFF
TRBJ1-1,NA,NA,TRBV5-6,TGTGCCAGCAGCTTGGCCGTTGCTGAAGCTTTCTTT,CASSLAVAEAFF
TRBJ2-4,NA,NA,TRBV25-1,TGTGCCAGCAGTGAGAGGGGCTCCCCGTACTTC,CASSERGSPYF
TRBJ2-1,TRBD2,few,TRBV6-5,TGTGCCAGCAGGGATACGGGACTAATAAGGGGTGAGCAGTTCTTC,CASRDTGLIRGEQFF
TRBJ1-1,NA,NA,TRBV18,TGTGCCAGCTCACCCAGGAGGGCCACTGAAGCTTTCTTT,CASSPRRATEAFF
TRBJ1-1,NA,once,TRBV5-1,TGCGCCAGCAGCTTGGAACAGGTTAACTGGGGGACTGAAGCTTTCTTT,CASSLEQVNWGTEAFF
TRBJ1-1,TRBD1,NA,TRBV15,TGTGCCACCAGCAGGGAGACAGGGGGCTCCTATGAAGCTTTCTTT,CATSRETGGSYEAFF
TRBJ1-5,NA,NA,TRBV2,TGTGCCAGCAGTGAACTCAGGACTTATAGCAATCAGCCCCAGCATTTT,CASSELRTYSNQPQHF
TRBJ2-3,NA,NA,TRBV6-6,TGTGCCAGCAGAGCTCCGGGCACAGATACGCAGTATTTT,CASRAPGTDTQYF
TRBJ2-7,NA,few,TRBV15,TGTGCCACCAGCAGAGTCCCAGGGCACGAGCAGTACTTC,CATSRVPGHEQYF
TRBJ1-5,NA,NA,TRBV6-6,TGTGCCAGCAGCCAGGCAGGGGGCAATCAGCCCCAGCATTTT,CASSQAGGNQPQHF
TRBJ1-2,NA,few,TRBV5-1,TGCGCCAGCACCGGAGGAGGGGGAGAACTATATGGCTACACCTTC,CASTGGGGELYGYTF
TRBJ1-1,TRBD1,NA,TRBV29-1,TGCAGCGCCCGGGGACAGGGGGCTAGGGCTGAAGCTTTCTTT,CSARGQGARAEAFF
TRBJ2-1,NA,NA,TRBV5-1,TGCGCCAGCAGGGACTTTTACAATGAGCAGTTCTTC,CASRDFYNEQFF
TRBJ1-1,NA,NA,TRBV2,TGTGCCAGCAGTACAGGGTTCATGAACACTGAAGCTTTCTTT,CASSTGFMNTEAFF